Below, 3 T cell receptor beta chains from the same sample are listed, as sequenced in a study of chemoradiotherapy in HPV16-positive cancers. The data were produced by immunoSEQ multiplex PCR, yet TCRdb's version contains in-frame clones alone and is incomplete. The table shows over 950 clones, with roughly 80% occurring only once. This material consisted of tumor tissue, taken from a patient who underwent chemoradiotherapy. Source of these receptors: a human donor with HPV-associated anogenital cancer.

The chain recombines TRBV18 with TRBJ2-5; 10 positions match TRBD2. Germline CDR1 reads KGHSH; CDR2 reads LQKENI. V was clipped by 1 base and J by 2 bases; unmatched bases: 4. The CDR3 consists of 16 residues. As DNA, the CDR3 is TGTGCCAGCTCACCACGAGCGGGAGGGCCGCAAGAGACCCAGTACTTC. Translation gives CASSPRAGGPQETQYF. The full variable domain, in which reference TRBV18 and TRBJ2-5 provide the parts outside the CDR3, is NAGVMQNPRHLVRRRGQEARLRCSPMKGHSHVYWYRQLPEEGLKFMVYLQKENIIDESGMPKERFSAEFPKEGPSILRIQQVVRGDSAAYFCASSPRAGGPQETQYFGPGTRLLVL.

V gene TRBV7-9 combines with J gene TRBJ1-6; 9 bases are a match to TRBD1. CDR1 SEHNR and CDR2 FQNEAQ come from the germline V gene (reference sequence). The CDR3 is 15 residues long. V gave up 4 bases and J gave up 10 bases; unmatched junction bases: 8. CDR3 coding DNA: TGTGCCAGCAGCTGGTCCGGGACAGGGACCTCACCCCTCCACTTT. Protein product: CASSWSGTGTSPLHF.

The chain uses TRBV5-1 and TRBJ2-1; a possible D gene is TRBD1 (5 bases). The length of the CDR3 is 13 residues. V was trimmed by 2 bases and J by 3 bases, leaving 6 bases between them. Germline loops: CDR1 SGHRS, CDR2 YFSETQ. CDR3: CASSLDSYNEQFF. The CDR3 coding sequence is TGCGCCAGCAGCTTAGACAGCTACAATGAGCAGTTCTTC. The full variable domain, completed using reference TRBV5-1 and TRBJ2-1, is KAGVTQTPRYLIKTRGQQVTLSCSPISGHRSVSWYQQTPGQGLQFLFEYFSETQRNKGNFPGRFSGRQFSNSRSEMNVSTLELGDSALYLCASSLDSYNEQFFGPGTRLTVL.